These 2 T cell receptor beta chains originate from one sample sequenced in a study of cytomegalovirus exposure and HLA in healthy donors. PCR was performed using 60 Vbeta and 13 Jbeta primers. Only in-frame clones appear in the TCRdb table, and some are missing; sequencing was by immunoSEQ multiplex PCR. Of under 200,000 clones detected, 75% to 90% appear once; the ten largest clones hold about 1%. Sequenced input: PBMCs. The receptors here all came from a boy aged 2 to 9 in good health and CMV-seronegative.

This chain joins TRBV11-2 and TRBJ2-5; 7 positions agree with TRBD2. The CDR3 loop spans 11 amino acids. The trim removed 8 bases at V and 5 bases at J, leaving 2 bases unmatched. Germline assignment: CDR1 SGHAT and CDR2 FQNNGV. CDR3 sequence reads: CASGGGETQYF. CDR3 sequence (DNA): TGTGCCAGCGGGGGAGGGGAGACCCAGTACTTC.

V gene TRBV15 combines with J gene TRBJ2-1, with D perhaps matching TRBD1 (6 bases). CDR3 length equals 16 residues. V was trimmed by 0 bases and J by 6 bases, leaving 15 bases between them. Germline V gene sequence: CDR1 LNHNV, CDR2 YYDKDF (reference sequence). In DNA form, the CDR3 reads TGTGCCACCAGCAGAGATCTAGGTATAGGGGGCAATGAGCAGTTCTTC. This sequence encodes CATSRDLGIGGNEQFF.